This record looks at one T cell receptor (beta chain) sequence and its context. This clonotype has at least ten counts. Its antigen specificity is not known. No much larger clonotype is one base removed from it; base qualities were not supplied. In light of the paper, this sample's treatment or condition label describes: allogeneic hematopoietic cell transplantation with graft depleted of TCRalphabeta T cells and CD19 B cells. The children who served as transplant recipients had been given grafts of TCRalphabeta/CD19-depleted allogeneic hematopoietic cells. The method behind the library was PCR. TCRdb shows the sequencer as Illumina HiSeq 2500. TCR libraries were prepared with molecular barcoding, using unique molecular identifiers to normalize TCRbeta repertoire quantification. TCRdb reprocessed the public reads (quality trimming at Q25 with fastp, clone calling with MiXCR) and kept in-frame beta chains. Duplicate CDR3 protein sequences are folded into a single record with the most common DNA and genes. A total of around 250,000 distinct CDR3 sequences appear in this sample, 8.2% of them only once. In total, the top ten clones hold roughly 5.8% of the sample.

The germline V gene yields SGDLS for CDR1 and YYNGEE for CDR2. Trimming at the junction amounts to 4 bases on V and 4 bases on J, and the germline ends lie 19 bases apart. Taken from cysteine to phenylalanine, the CDR3 has 16 residues. The retained sequence is limited to the CDR3, 48 bases, with the frame set at the first base. This sample is drawn from a study of T-cell reconstitution after alpha-beta-depleted transplantation in children (dated by TCRdb to the mid-2010s). Notes on the research overall: T-cell immune reconstitution after TCRalphabeta/CD19-depleted allogeneic hematopoietic cell transplantation in children was quantitatively tracked in the study by means of TCR repertoire profiling. On the study overall, not on this receptor specifically: In some patients, the high TCRbeta diversity seen at day 60 was put down to recipient T cells and intrathymic progenitors that had survived conditioning. The apparently early alphabetaT-cell count recovery about two months after transplant was reportedly dependent on only several hundred rapidly expanded clones derived from non-depleted graft cells. Hyperexpanded clone frequencies declined over subsequent months; after one year, T-cell counts and TCRbeta diversity were mostly attributed to newly produced T cells.

The clonotype originates from a male patient aged 10-17 years who had a stem cell transplant for acute lymphoblastic leukemia, so the T cells may come from the graft donor. Sequencing was performed on PBMCs, mostly from graft donor cells, taken 180 days after TCRalphabeta/CD19-depleted stem cell transplant. The chain is encoded by TRBV9 joined to TRBJ2-3; TRBD2 might be the D gene, on 7 matching bases. The nucleotide sequence reads as follows: TGTGCCAGCAGCCTACGGGTGGGGGGGCCCGCAGATACGCAGTATTTT. Translated, it gives CASSLRVGGPADTQYF.